This T cell receptor (beta chain) was documented in a study of cytomegalovirus exposure and HLA in healthy donors. A multiplex PCR was run with 60 Vbeta primers and 13 Jbeta primers. The protocol was immunoSEQ multiplex PCR, while the TCRdb copy is restricted to in-frame clones and leaves out a portion. The repertoire includes roughly 100,000 clones, around three quarters of them detected once, and 4% sits in the top ten. The study's findings and limits: Cytomegalovirus status, reportedly, was diagnosed with high specificity and sensitivity by the classifier. Highly shared variants forming one cluster were likely a sequencing artifact. Available immune exposure information covered CMV serostatus only.

Turning to this clone: Its antigen is unknown.

The CDR3 spans 16 residues. Germline assignment: CDR1 LGHNA and CDR2 YNFKEQ. The V gene end was trimmed by 3 bases and the J gene end by 0 bases; junction bases not matched to a gene: 2. Material: PBMCs. The chain has TRBV4-2 and TRBJ2-1, with TRBD2 identical over 10 bases. The sequence came from a man aged 45-65 years in good health and CMV-seropositive. The CDR3 nucleotides are TGTGCCAGCAGCCAGGGGACTAGCGACTCCTACAATGAGCAGTTCTTC. It encodes CASSQGTSDSYNEQFF.